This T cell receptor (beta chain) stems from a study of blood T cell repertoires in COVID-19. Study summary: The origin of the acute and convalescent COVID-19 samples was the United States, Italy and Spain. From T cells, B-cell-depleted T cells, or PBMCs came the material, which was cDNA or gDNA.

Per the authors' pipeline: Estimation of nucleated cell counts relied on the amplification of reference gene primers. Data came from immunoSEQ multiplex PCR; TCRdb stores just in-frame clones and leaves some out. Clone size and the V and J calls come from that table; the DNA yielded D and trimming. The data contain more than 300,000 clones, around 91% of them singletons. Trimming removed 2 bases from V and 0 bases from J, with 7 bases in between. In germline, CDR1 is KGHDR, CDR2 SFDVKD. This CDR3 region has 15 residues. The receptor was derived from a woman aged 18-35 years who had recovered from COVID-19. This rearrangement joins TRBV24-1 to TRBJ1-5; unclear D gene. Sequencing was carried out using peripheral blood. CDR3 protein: CATSDSGSSNQPQHF. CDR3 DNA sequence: TGTGCCACCAGTGATTCAGGCAGTAGCAATCAGCCCCAGCATTTT.